This record covers a single T cell receptor beta chain. This sample is part of a study of T-cell reconstitution after alpha-beta-depleted transplantation in children. Library preparation (for TCRbeta) was performed with unique molecular identifiers. TCRdb processed the PCR reads anew with MiXCR; each CDR3 protein has one entry. The top ten hold 3% to 4.5% of the sample, which has about 400,000 distinct CDR3 sequences, roughly 22% seen once. The CDR3 runs to 13 residues. CDR1 is DFQATT and CDR2 is SNEGSKA in the germline V gene (reference sequence). Trimming cost V 6 bases and J 4 bases, with 15 bases left between them.

Sequenced material: PBMCs from the stem cell graft donor, taken from the stem cell graft. The rearrangement links TRBV20-1 to TRBJ1-2; D is unclear. This TCR derives from a human donor who donated a stem cell graft to a child with acute myeloid leukemia. The CDR3 DNA follows: TGCAGTGCGACGACGCGCTCCGGCTATGGCTACACCTTC. Protein sequence: CSATTRSGYGYTF.